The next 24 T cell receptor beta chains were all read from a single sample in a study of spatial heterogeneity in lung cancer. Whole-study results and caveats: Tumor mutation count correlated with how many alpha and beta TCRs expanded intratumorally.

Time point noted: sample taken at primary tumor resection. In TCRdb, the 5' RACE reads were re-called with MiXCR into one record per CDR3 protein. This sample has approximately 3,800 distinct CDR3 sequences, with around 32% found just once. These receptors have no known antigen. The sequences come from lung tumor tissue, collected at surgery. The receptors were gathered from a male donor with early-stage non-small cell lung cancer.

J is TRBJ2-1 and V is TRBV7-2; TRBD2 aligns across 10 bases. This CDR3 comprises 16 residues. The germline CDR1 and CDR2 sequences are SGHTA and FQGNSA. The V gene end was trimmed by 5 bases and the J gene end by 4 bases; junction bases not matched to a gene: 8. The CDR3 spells CASSPYSSGGYNEQFF. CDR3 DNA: TGTGCCAGCAGCCCCTACTCTAGCGGGGGATACAATGAGCAGTTCTTC.

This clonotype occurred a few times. The CDR3 region is CASSFDLETQYF. Here the CDR3 DNA reads TGTGCCAGCAGCTTCGACCTGGAGACCCAGTACTTC. The chain employs TRBV7-9 and TRBJ2-5; D not resolved. CDR1 and CDR2 (germline): SEHNR, FQNEAQ (reference sequence). This CDR3 is 12 amino acids long. Deletions cut 3 bases from V and 5 bases from J, with 7 bases between.

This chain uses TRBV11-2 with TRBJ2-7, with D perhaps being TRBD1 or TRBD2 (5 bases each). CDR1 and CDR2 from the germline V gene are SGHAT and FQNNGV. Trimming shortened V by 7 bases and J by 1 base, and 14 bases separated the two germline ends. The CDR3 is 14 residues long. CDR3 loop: CASTRDQISYEQYF. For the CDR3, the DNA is TGTGCCAGCACCCGGGACCAAATATCCTACGAGCAGTACTTC.

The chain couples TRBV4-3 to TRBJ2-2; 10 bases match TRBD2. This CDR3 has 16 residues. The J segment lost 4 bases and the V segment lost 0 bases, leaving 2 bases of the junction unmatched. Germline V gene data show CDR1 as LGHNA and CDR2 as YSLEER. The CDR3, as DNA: TGCGCCAGCAGCCAAGAGCTAGCGGGAGTCACCGGGGAGCTGTTTTTT. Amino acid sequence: CASSQELAGVTGELFF.

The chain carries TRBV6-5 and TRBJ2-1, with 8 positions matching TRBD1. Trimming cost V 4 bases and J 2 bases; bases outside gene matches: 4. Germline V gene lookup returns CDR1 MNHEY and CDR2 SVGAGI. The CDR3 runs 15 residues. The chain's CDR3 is CASSLQGEPYNEQFF. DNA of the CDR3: TGTGCCAGCAGTTTACAGGGGGAACCCTACAATGAGCAGTTCTTC.

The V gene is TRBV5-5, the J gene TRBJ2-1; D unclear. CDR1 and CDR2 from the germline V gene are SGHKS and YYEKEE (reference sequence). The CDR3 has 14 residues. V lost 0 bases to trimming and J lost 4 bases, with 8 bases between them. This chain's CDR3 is CASSLDWGYNEQFF. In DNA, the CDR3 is TGTGCCAGCAGCTTGGACTGGGGATACAATGAGCAGTTCTTC.

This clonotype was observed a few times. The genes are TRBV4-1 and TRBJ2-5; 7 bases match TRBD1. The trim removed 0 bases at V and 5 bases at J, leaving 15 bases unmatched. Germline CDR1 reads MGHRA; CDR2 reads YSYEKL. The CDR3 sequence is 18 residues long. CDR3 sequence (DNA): TGCGCCAGCAGCCAAGATCGGAAGGGGGCGAACTTGGGGGAGACCCAGTACTTC. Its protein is CASSQDRKGANLGETQYF.

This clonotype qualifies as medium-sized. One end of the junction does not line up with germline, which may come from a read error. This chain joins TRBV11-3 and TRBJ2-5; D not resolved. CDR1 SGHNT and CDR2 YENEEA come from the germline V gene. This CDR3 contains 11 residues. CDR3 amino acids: CASSLQEAQYF. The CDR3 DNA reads TGTGCCAGCAGCTTACAAGAGGCCCAGTACTTC.

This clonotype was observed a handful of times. CDR3 nucleotide sequence: TGTGCCAGCAGCCAAGGACCGACTAGAACAGATACGCAGTATTTT. This translates into CASSQGPTRTDTQYF. The chain carries TRBV3-1 and TRBJ2-3, with D possibly TRBD2 on 6 matching bases. Trimming cost V 1 base and J 3 bases, with 11 bases left between them. Germline values: CDR1 LGHDT, CDR2 YNNKEL (reference sequence). CDR3 length: 15 residues.

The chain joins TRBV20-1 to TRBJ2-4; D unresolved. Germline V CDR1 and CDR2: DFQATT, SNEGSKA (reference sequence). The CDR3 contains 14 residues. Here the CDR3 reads CSPKRGRSKNIQYF. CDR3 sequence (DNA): TGCAGCCCCAAGCGCGGCAGGTCCAAAAACATTCAGTACTTC.

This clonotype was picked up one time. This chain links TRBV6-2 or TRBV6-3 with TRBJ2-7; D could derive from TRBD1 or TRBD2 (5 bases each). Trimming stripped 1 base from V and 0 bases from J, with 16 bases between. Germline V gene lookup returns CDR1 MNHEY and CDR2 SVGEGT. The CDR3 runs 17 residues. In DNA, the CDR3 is TGTGCCAGCAGTTACTTCTCGGGGCAGGCTGCCTCCTACGAGCAGTACTTC. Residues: CASSYFSGQAASYEQYF.

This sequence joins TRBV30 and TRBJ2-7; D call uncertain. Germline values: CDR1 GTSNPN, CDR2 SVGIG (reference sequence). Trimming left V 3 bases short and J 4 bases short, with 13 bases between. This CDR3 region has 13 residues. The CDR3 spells CAWSNARPYEQYF. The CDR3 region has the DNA TGTGCCTGGAGCAATGCCCGCCCGTACGAGCAGTACTTC.

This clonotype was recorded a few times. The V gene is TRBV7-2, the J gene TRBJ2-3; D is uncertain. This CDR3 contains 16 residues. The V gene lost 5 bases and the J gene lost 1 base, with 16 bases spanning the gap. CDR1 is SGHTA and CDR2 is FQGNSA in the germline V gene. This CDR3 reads CASSLRSGLGTDTQYF. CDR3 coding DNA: TGTGCCAGCAGCCTCCGCTCTGGGCTTGGCACAGATACGCAGTATTTT.

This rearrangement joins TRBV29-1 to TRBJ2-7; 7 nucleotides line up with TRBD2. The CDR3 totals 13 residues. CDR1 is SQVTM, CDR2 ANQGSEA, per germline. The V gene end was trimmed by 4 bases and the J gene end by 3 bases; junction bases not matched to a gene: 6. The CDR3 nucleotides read TGCAGCGTTGCTGCAGCGGGGTACTACGAGCAGTACTTC. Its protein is CSVAAAGYYEQYF.

The CDR3 loop reads CASSDLGGYNEQFF. The CDR3 nucleotides read TGTGCCAGCAGTGACTTAGGGGGCTACAATGAGCAGTTCTTC. This chain uses TRBV6-1 with TRBJ2-1, with D possibly TRBD1 on 6 matching bases. Germline assignment: CDR1 MNHNS and CDR2 SASEGT. This CDR3 has 14 residues. Trimming left V 3 bases short and J 3 bases short, with 9 bases between.

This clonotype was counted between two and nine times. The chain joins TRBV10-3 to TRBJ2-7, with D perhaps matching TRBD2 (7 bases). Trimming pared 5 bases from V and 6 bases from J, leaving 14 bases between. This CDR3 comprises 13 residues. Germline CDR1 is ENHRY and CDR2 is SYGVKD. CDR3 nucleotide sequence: TGTGCCATCAGTCTTAGGGGGGGGCCCGAGCAGTACTTC. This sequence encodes CAISLRGGPEQYF.

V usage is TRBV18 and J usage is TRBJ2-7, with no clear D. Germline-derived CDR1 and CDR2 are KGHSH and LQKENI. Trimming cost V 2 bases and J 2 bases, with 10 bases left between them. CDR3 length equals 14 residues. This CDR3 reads CASSPGLQTYEQYF. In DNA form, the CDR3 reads TGTGCCAGCTCACCAGGATTACAGACCTACGAGCAGTACTTC.

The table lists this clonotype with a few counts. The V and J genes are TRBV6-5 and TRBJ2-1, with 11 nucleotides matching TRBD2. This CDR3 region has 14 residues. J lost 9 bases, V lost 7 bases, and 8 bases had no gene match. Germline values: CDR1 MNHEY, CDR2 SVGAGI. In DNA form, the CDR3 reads TGTGCCAGCAATCCACTAGCGGGAGCCGGTGAGCAGTTCTTC. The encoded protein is CASNPLAGAGEQFF.

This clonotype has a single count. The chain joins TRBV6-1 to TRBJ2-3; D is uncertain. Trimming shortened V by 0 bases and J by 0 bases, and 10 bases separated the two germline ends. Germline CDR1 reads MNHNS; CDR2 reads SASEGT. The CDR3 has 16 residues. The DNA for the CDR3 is TGTGCCAGCAGTGAAGCAACAGCGCGTAGCACAGATACGCAGTATTTT. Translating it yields CASSEATARSTDTQYF.

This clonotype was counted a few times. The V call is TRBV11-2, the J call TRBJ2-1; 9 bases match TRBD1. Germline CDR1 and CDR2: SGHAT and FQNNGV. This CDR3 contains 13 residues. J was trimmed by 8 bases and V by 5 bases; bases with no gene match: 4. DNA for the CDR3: TGTGCCAGCAGCAGGGACAGGGAACATGAGCAGTTCTTC. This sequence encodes CASSRDREHEQFF.

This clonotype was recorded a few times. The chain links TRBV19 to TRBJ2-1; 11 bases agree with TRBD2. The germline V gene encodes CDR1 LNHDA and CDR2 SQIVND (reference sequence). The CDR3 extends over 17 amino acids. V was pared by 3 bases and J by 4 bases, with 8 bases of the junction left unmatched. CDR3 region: CASSIALSGRVYNEQFF. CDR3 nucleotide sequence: TGTGCCAGTAGTATTGCCCTTAGCGGGAGGGTATACAATGAGCAGTTCTTC.

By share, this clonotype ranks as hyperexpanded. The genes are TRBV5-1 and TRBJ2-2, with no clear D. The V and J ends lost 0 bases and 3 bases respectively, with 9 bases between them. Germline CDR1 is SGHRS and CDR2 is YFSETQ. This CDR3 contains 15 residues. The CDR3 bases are TGCGCCAGCAGCTTGGATGGAATTGACACCGGGGAGCTGTTTTTT. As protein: CASSLDGIDTGELFF.

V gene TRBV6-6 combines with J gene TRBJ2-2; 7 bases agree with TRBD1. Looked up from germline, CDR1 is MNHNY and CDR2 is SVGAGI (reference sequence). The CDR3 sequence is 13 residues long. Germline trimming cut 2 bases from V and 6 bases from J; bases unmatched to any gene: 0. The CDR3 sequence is CASSYTGAGELFF. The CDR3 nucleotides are TGTGCCAGCAGTTACACAGGGGCCGGGGAGCTGTTTTTT.

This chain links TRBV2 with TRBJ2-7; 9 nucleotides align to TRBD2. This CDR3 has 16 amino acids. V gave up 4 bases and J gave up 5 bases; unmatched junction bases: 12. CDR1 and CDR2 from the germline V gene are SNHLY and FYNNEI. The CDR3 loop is CASSAPSGTLRHEQYF. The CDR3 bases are TGTGCCAGCAGTGCCCCTAGCGGGACTTTACGTCACGAGCAGTACTTC.